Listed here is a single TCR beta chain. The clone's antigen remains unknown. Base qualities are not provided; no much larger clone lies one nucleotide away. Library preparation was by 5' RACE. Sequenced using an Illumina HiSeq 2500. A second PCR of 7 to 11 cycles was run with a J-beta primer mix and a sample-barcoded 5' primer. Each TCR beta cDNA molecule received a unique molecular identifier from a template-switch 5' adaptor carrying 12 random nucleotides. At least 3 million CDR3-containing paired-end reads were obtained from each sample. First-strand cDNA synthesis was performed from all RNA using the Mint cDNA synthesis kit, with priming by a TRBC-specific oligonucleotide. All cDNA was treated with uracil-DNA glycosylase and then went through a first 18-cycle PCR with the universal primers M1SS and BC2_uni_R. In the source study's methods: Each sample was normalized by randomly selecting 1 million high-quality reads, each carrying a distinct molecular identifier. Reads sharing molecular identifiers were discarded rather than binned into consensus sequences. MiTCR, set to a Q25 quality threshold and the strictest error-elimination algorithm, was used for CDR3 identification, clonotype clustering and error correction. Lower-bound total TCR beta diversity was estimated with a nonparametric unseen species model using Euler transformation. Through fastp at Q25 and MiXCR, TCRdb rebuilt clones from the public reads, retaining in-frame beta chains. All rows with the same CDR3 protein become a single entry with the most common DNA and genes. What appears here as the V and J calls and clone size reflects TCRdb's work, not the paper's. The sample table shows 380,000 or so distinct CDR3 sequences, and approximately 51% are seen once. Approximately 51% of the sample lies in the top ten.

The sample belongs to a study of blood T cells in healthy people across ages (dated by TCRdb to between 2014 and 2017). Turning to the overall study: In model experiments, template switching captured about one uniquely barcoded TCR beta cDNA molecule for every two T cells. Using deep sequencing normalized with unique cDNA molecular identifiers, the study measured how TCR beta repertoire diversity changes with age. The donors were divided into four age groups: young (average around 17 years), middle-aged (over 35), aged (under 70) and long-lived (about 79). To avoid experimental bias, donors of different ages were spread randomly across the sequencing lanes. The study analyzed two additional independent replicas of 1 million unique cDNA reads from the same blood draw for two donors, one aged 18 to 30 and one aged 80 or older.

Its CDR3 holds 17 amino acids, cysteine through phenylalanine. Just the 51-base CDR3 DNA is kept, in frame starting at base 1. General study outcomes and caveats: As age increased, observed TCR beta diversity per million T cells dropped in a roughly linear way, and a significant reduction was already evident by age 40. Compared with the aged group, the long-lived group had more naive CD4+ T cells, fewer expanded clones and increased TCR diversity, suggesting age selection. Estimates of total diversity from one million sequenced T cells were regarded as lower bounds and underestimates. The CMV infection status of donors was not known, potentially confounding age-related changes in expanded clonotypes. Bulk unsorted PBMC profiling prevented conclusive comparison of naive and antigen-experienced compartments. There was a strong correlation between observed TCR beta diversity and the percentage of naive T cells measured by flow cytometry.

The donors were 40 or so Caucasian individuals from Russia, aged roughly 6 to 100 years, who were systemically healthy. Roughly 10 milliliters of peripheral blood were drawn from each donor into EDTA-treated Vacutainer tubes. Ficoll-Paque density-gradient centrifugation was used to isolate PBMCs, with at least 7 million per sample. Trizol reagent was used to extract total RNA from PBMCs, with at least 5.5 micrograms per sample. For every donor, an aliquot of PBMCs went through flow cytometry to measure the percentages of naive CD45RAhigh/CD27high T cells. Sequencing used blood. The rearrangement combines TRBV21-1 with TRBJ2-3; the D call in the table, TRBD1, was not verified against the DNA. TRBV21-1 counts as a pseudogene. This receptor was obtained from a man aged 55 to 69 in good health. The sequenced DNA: TGTGCCAGCAGCATATCCCCTATCCTCCCTAGCACAGATACGCAGTATTTT. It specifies CASSISPILPSTDTQYF.